The 30 T cell receptor beta chains in this list originate from one sample, sequenced in a study of blood T cell repertoires in COVID-19. The assay was immunoSEQ multiplex PCR, and TCRdb's table has in-frame clones only and misses some. Altogether about 340,000 clones are present, 92% being singletons, with the ten largest covering approximately 18%. Sequencing was done on a sample of PBMCs or T cells enriched from blood (not recorded which). The receptors stem from a woman between 25 and 40 years old who had recovered from COVID-19.

This chain links TRBV19 with TRBJ1-2; 9 nucleotides agree with TRBD1. V dropped 8 bases and J dropped 2; count of bases not matched to a gene: 9. The CDR3 is made up of 15 amino acids. Germline V gene sequence: CDR1 LNHDA, CDR2 SQIVND (reference sequence). As DNA, the CDR3 is TGTGCCAGTCAACGATCCGGGACAGGGAACTATGGCTACACCTTC. It codes for CASQRSGTGNYGYTF.

The V gene is TRBV6-1, the J gene TRBJ1-1, with 9 bases matching TRBD1. This CDR3 region has 15 residues. CDR1 is MNHNS and CDR2 is SASEGT in the germline V gene. V dropped 3 bases and J dropped 1; count of bases not matched to a gene: 3. Written as DNA, the CDR3 is TGTGCCAGCAGTGACCCGGGACAGGGGAACACTGAAGCTTTCTTT. Amino acids: CASSDPGQGNTEAFF.

The rearrangement uses TRBV12-3 or TRBV12-4 and TRBJ1-2, with D maybe TRBD1 (5 bases). This CDR3 contains 13 residues. Trimming pared 7 bases from V and 5 bases from J, leaving 14 bases between. CDR3 region: CASTGDSLYGYTF. The CDR3 nucleotides read TGTGCCAGCACCGGAGACAGTCTTTATGGCTACACCTTC.

This chain links TRBV6-5 with TRBJ2-7, with 7 bases identical to TRBD1. Trimming at V came to 5 bases and at J to 1 base, leaving 5 bases not matched to a gene. There are 14 residues in the CDR3. Germline V gives CDR1 MNHEY, CDR2 SVGAGI. The CDR3 DNA follows: TGTGCCAGCAGTCGGGACAGTGTTTCCTACGAGCAGTACTTC. As protein: CASSRDSVSYEQYF.

The V and J genes are TRBV7-3 and TRBJ2-7; D gene unclear. Trimming cost V 5 bases and J 4 bases, with 12 bases left between them. CDR3 length: 13 residues. Germline V gene data show CDR1 as SGHTA and CDR2 as FQGTGA. Here the CDR3 DNA reads TGTGCCAGCAGCCAACTGACAAGTTACGAGCAGTACTTC. Protein product: CASSQLTSYEQYF. The full variable domain, its missing parts supplied by reference TRBV7-3 and TRBJ2-7, is GAGVSQTPSNKVTEKGKYVELRCDPISGHTALYWYRQSLGQGPEFLIYFQGTGAADDSGLPNDRFFAVRPEGSVSTLKIQRTERGDSAVYLCASSQLTSYEQYFGPGTRLTVT.

The CDR3 bases are TGTGCCAGCAGCCTCGGGTTCCATAGGACCGGGGAGCTGTTTTTT. The encoded protein is CASSLGFHRTGELFF. The V call is TRBV5-4, the J call TRBJ2-2; D is ambiguous. CDR3 length: 15 amino acids. Deletions cut 4 bases from V and 5 bases from J, with 15 bases between. Germline lookup yields CDR1 SGHNT and CDR2 YYREEE (reference sequence).

The V call is TRBV27, the J call TRBJ2-7, with 9 nucleotides matching TRBD1. Germline V gives CDR1 MNHEY, CDR2 SMNVEV (reference sequence). J was trimmed by 10 bases and V by 4 bases; bases with no gene match: 8. This CDR3 spans 13 amino acids. CDR3 residues: CASSYGQGFIQYF. The DNA of the CDR3 is TGTGCCAGCAGTTACGGACAGGGGTTTATCCAGTACTTC.

This chain uses TRBV7-9 with TRBJ2-5; 15 bases align to TRBD2. The germline V gene encodes CDR1 SEHNR and CDR2 FQNEAQ (reference sequence). The ends lost 10 bases at V and 3 bases at J; junction bases unmatched: 3. The length of the CDR3 is 14 residues. This CDR3 reads CATRTSGGEETQYF. The CDR3, as DNA: TGTGCCACACGGACTAGCGGGGGGGAAGAGACCCAGTACTTC.

The rearrangement joins TRBV7-2 to TRBJ1-6, with no clear D. Trimming left V 5 bases short and J 0 bases short, with 11 bases between. Germline values: CDR1 SGHTA, CDR2 FQGNSA. This CDR3 comprises 16 residues. CDR3 sequence (DNA): TGTGCCAGCAGCCGCAAGCTGAGCTCCTATAATTCACCCCTCCACTTT. This encodes CASSRKLSSYNSPLHF.

This rearrangement joins TRBV13 to TRBJ2-5, with D possibly TRBD2 on 7 matching bases. Germline loops: CDR1 PRHDT, CDR2 FYEKMQ (reference sequence). The CDR3 totals 15 residues. The germline V and J ends were trimmed by 0 bases and 4 bases, with 12 bases remaining between them. Here the CDR3 DNA reads TGTGCCAGCAGCTTAGGGTGGGGGGGCCTAGAGACCCAGTACTTC. It translates to CASSLGWGGLETQYF.

The V gene is TRBV3-1 (or the pseudogene TRBV3-2), the J gene TRBJ1-5; D is uncertain. The CDR3 is 14 residues long. Between the trimmed V and J ends, which lost 0 bases and 2 bases, there was a span of 5 bases. The germline gives CDR1 LGHDT, CDR2 YNNKEL (reference sequence). The CDR3 spells CASSQDVGNQPQHF. The DNA for the CDR3 is TGTGCCAGCAGCCAAGACGTTGGCAATCAGCCCCAGCATTTT.

To note about this clone: Other DNA sequences of this sample code for an identical CDR3. The genes are TRBV5-6 and TRBJ1-1, with D possibly TRBD1 on 6 matching bases. The V gene's germline CDR1 is SGHDT and CDR2 YYEEEE. V gave up 0 bases and J gave up 2 bases, with 8 bases separating them. The CDR3 covers 14 residues. The CDR3 sequence is CASSLGGPNTEAFF. CDR3 DNA sequence: TGTGCCAGCAGCTTGGGGGGGCCTAACACTGAAGCTTTCTTT.

CDR3 nucleotide sequence: TGTGCCAGCAGCTTAAGACGGGAGGTTTCCTACGAGCAGTACTTC. It translates to CASSLRREVSYEQYF. The genes are TRBV7-8 and TRBJ2-7, with 7 bases identical to TRBD2. Losses at the gene ends were 2 bases for V and 1 base for J; bases not matched to a gene: 5. CDR3 length: 15 residues. Germline CDR1 reads SGHVS; CDR2 reads FQNEAQ. The variable domain in full, completed from reference TRBV7-8 and TRBJ2-7, reads GAGVSQSPRYKVAKRGQDVALRCDPISGHVSLFWYQQALGQGPEFLTYFQNEAQLDKSGLPSDRFFAERPEGSVSTLKIQRTQQEDSAVYLCASSLRREVSYEQYFGPGTRLTVT.

The V call is TRBV28, the J call TRBJ2-7, with 7 bases fitting TRBD1. Germline V CDR1 and CDR2: MDHEN, SYDVKM. The CDR3 spans 14 residues. The V gene end was trimmed by 4 bases and the J gene end by 3 bases; junction bases not matched to a gene: 6. CDR3 bases: TGTGCCAGCAGTTCGGGACAGACCATCTACGAGCAGTACTTC. Protein: CASSSGQTIYEQYF.

This chain joins TRBV2 and TRBJ2-1; D gene uncertain. The length of the CDR3 is 16 residues. V was trimmed by 0 bases and J by 3 bases, leaving 12 bases between them. Germline CDR1 SNHLY, CDR2 FYNNEI. CDR3 region: CASSEALRRIYNEQFF. As DNA, the CDR3 is TGTGCCAGCAGTGAAGCGCTTCGGCGGATCTACAATGAGCAGTTCTTC.

This rearrangement joins TRBV7-2 to TRBJ2-5, with 8 bases lining up with TRBD1. Germline lookup yields CDR1 SGHTA and CDR2 FQGNSA. V lost 1 base, J lost 10 bases, and 8 bases stayed unmatched. The CDR3 has 14 residues. The CDR3 spells CASSLGDRIGSQYF. The DNA for the CDR3 is TGTGCCAGCAGCTTAGGGGACAGGATAGGGAGCCAGTACTTC. The full variable domain, with the rest looked up from reference TRBV7-2 and TRBJ2-5, is GAGVSQSPSNKVTEKGKDVELRCDPISGHTALYWYRQSLGQGLEFLIYFQGNSAPDKSGLPSDRFSAERTGGSVSTLTIQRTQQEDSAVYLCASSLGDRIGSQYFGPGTRLLVL.

V is TRBV4-2 and J is TRBJ2-3; D perhaps matches TRBD1 (7 bases). Trimming stripped 4 bases from V and 4 bases from J, with 18 bases between. The germline V gene has CDR1 LGHNA and CDR2 YNFKEQ. This CDR3 has 16 residues. The CDR3, as DNA: TGTGCCAGCAGCCGGCTGGGAGGACAGGTCCCAGATACGCAGTATTTT. It is translated as CASSRLGGQVPDTQYF.

The chain recombines TRBV6-2 or TRBV6-3 with TRBJ2-7; D is perhaps TRBD2 (6 bases). V was shortened by 8 bases and J by 2 bases, with 19 bases between the two germline ends. This CDR3 is built from 15 residues. The germline gives CDR1 MNHEY, CDR2 SVGEGT. The CDR3 sequence is CASCFRWGDTYEQYF. The CDR3 coding sequence is TGTGCCAGCTGTTTTCGGTGGGGGGATACCTACGAGCAGTACTTC.

The chain uses TRBV5-1 and TRBJ1-3; D not certain. This CDR3 has 15 residues. Germline V CDR1 and CDR2: SGHRS, YFSETQ. V was pared by 7 bases and J by 0 bases, with 14 bases between. The CDR3 DNA reads as TGCGCCAGCCGCACGATCCCTAACTCTGGAAACACCATATATTTT. Translating gives CASRTIPNSGNTIYF.

As to this clone: The same CDR3 also results from other DNA sequences found in this sample. The V call is TRBV11-3, the J call TRBJ2-3; TRBD2 aligns across 8 bases. V shed 2 bases, J shed 2 bases, and the junction held 3 bases outside the gene matches. Germline V CDR1 and CDR2: SGHNT, YENEEA. The CDR3 totals 15 residues. The CDR3 DNA follows: TGTGCCAGCAGCTTAACTAGCGGATCCACAGATACGCAGTATTTT. Translated: CASSLTSGSTDTQYF.

The chain joins TRBV12-3 or TRBV12-4 to TRBJ1-5; D is unresolved. Trimming cost V 1 base and J 6 bases, with 4 bases left between them. There are 12 residues in the CDR3. CDR3 residues: CASSLGGQPQHF. Here the CDR3 DNA reads TGTGCCAGCAGTTTAGGAGGTCAGCCCCAGCATTTT.

V is TRBV19 and J is TRBJ1-3; maybe TRBD1 (6 bases). The CDR3 is 14 residues long. Per germline, CDR1 LNHDA and CDR2 SQIVND (reference sequence). V lost 10 bases and J lost 4, with 17 bases in between. CDR3 protein: CAKDAHREGNTIYF. CDR3 coding DNA: TGTGCCAAAGATGCCCACAGGGAAGGAAACACCATATATTTT.

The V and J genes are TRBV15 and TRBJ2-1; D possibly corresponds to TRBD1 (6 bases). The CDR3 is 16 residues long. Germline V gives CDR1 LNHNV, CDR2 YYDKDF (reference sequence). The ends were cut back, 1 base at V and 5 bases at J, with 15 bases in the middle. The CDR3 protein is CATSRGSTGHNNEQFF. DNA for the CDR3: TGTGCCACCAGCAGAGGTAGTACAGGGCACAACAATGAGCAGTTCTTC.

The chain combines TRBV7-9 with TRBJ2-7; 10 bases are shared with TRBD2. The CDR3 covers 15 residues. The V and J ends lost 4 bases and 4 bases, in that order; junction bases with no gene match: 7. Germline lookup yields CDR1 SEHNR and CDR2 FQNEAQ (reference sequence). The CDR3 nucleotides read TGTGCCAGCAGCTCGACTCGACTAGCGGGTTACGAGCAGTACTTC. As protein: CASSSTRLAGYEQYF.

The V and J genes are TRBV5-1 and TRBJ2-1; D possibly corresponds to TRBD2 (5 bases). V lost 4 bases, J lost 7 bases, and 12 bases lay in between. This CDR3 has 13 amino acids. CDR1 and CDR2 from the germline V gene are SGHRS and YFSETQ. The CDR3 region is CASSPGEGNEQFF. For the CDR3, the DNA is TGCGCCAGCAGCCCCGGAGAGGGTAATGAGCAGTTCTTC.

This clone has more than one count but fewer than ten. The genes are TRBV27 and TRBJ1-4, with TRBD1 matching over 8 bases. Germline CDR1 MNHEY, CDR2 SMNVEV (reference sequence). This CDR3 has 13 amino acids. With 6 bases clipped from V and 9 bases from J, the junction kept 6 bases outside the gene matches. The CDR3 reads CASSLGQGQKLFF. The CDR3 DNA follows: TGTGCCAGCAGCCTCGGACAGGGCCAAAAACTGTTTTTT.

This chain joins TRBV4-1 and TRBJ2-3; no clear D gene. Trimming cost V 2 bases and J 3 bases, with 9 bases left between them. The CDR3 is made up of 14 amino acids. Germline V gene sequence: CDR1 MGHRA, CDR2 YSYEKL. CDR3 residues: CASSQYGVTDTQYF. The CDR3, as DNA: TGCGCCAGCAGCCAATACGGAGTGACAGATACGCAGTATTTT.

The rearrangement links TRBV28 to TRBJ1-2, with TRBD1 identical over 7 bases. This CDR3 is built from 15 residues. CDR1 MDHEN and CDR2 SYDVKM come from the germline V gene. The V and J ends lost 6 bases and 4 bases, in that order; junction bases with no gene match: 11. The CDR3 region has the DNA TGTGCCAGCAGACTTGATTTGGGACAGCCCTATGGCTACACCTTC. Protein: CASRLDLGQPYGYTF.

This clone showed up just once. The rearrangement uses TRBV28 and TRBJ1-5; a possible D gene is TRBD1 (6 bases). Trimming removed 6 bases from V and 6 bases from J, with 15 bases in between. Germline CDR1 is MDHEN and CDR2 is SYDVKM. This CDR3 region has 14 residues. CDR3 in DNA: TGTGCCAGCAGATTACAGGGTAGAAGTCAGCCCCAGCATTTT. Protein product: CASRLQGRSQPQHF.

The J gene is TRBJ1-2, the V gene TRBV3-1 (or the pseudogene TRBV3-2); 11 bases are a match to TRBD1. CDR3 length: 15 amino acids. The germline gives CDR1 LGHDT, CDR2 YNNKEL (reference sequence). Trimming took 4 bases from V and 6 from J; bases not matched to a gene: 7. The CDR3, as DNA: TGTGCCAGCAGCCCTTGGAGGACAGGGGGCGATGGCTACACCTTC. This codes for CASSPWRTGGDGYTF.